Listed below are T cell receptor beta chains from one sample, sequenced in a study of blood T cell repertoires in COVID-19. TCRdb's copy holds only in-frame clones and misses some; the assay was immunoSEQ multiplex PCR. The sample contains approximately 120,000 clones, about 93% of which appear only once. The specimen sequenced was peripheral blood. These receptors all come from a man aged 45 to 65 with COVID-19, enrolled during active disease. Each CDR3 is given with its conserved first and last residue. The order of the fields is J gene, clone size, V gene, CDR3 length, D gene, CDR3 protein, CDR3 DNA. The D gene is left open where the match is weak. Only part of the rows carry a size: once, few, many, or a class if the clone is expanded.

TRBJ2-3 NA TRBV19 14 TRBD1 CASSLETGPDTQYF TGTGCCAGTAGTCTAGAGACAGGGCCCGATACGCAGTATTTT
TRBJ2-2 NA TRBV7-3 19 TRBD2 CASSSPGLAGGSNTGELFF TGTGCCAGCAGCTCTCCGGGACTAGCGGGAGGGTCGAACACCGGGGAGCTGTTTTTT
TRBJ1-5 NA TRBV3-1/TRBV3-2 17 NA CASSQGPYGSSNQPQHF TGTGCCAGCAGCCAAGGTCCTTATGGTAGTAGCAATCAGCCCCAGCATTTT
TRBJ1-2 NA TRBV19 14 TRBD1 CASSPREGAVGYTF TGTGCCAGTAGTCCTCGGGAGGGGGCGGTTGGCTACACCTTC
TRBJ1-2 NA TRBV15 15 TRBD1 CATSRADRGAWGYTF TGTGCCACCAGCAGAGCGGACAGGGGGGCGTGGGGCTACACCTTC
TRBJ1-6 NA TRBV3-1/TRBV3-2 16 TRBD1 CASSRGQGGSGSPLHF TGTGCCAGCAGCCGGGGGCAGGGGGGTTCCGGTTCACCCCTCCACTTT
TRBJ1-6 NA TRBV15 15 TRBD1 CATSSGGTGNSPLHF TGTGCCACCAGCAGTGGTGGGACAGGGAACTCACCCCTCCACTTT
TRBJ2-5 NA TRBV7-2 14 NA CASSSGQYQETQYF TGTGCCAGCAGTTCCGGACAGTACCAAGAGACCCAGTACTTC
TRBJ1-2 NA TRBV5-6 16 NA CASILTPLTPNYGYTF TGTGCCAGCATCCTTACTCCCCTGACACCTAACTATGGCTACACCTTC
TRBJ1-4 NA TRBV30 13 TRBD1 CAWSGQGDEKLFF TGTGCCTGGAGTGGACAGGGGGATGAAAAACTGTTTTTT
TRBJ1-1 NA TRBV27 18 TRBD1 CASSLWARQGKWNTEAFF TGTGCCAGCAGTTTATGGGCCCGACAGGGGAAGTGGAACACTGAAGCTTTCTTT
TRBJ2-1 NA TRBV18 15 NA CASSPIASPYNEQFF TGTGCCAGCTCACCTATAGCGAGTCCCTACAATGAGCAGTTCTTC
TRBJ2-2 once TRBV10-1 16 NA CASSESGGTNTGELFF TGCGCCAGCAGTGAGTCTGGCGGGACGAACACCGGGGAGCTGTTTTTT
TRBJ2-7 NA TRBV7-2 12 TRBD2 CASSLREGEQYF TGTGCCAGCAGCTTAAGGGAGGGCGAGCAGTACTTC
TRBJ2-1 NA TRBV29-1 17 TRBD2 CSVVPSGRTHNYNEQFF TGCAGCGTTGTGCCTAGCGGGAGAACACATAACTACAATGAGCAGTTCTTC
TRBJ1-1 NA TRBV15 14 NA CATSSYRGGTEAFF TGTGCCACCAGCTCCTATCGAGGGGGCACTGAAGCTTTCTTT
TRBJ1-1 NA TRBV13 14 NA CASSPRERNTEAFF TGTGCCAGCAGCCCCCGAGAGAGGAACACTGAAGCTTTCTTT
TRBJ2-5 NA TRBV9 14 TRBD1 CASSPRTGLETQYF TGTGCCAGCAGCCCCCGGACAGGTTTAGAGACCCAGTACTTC
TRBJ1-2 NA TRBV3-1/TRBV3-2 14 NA CASSSSSGEFGYTF TGTGCCAGCAGCTCCTCCTCAGGGGAATTTGGCTACACCTTC
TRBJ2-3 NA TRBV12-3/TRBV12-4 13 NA CASSSRGSDTQYF TGTGCCAGCAGTTCGCGGGGCTCCGATACGCAGTATTTT
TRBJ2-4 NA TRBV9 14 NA CASSVGGLQNIQYF TGTGCCAGCAGCGTAGGGGGACTTCAAAACATTCAGTACTTC
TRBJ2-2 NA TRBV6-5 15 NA CASSYRTANTGELFF TGTGCCAGCAGTTACCGGACAGCGAACACCGGGGAGCTGTTTTTT
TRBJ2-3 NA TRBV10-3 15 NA CAISAQTASTDTQYF TGTGCCATCAGTGCCCAGACAGCCTCCACAGATACGCAGTATTTT
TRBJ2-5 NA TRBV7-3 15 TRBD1 CASSLTGQGRETQYF TGTGCCAGCAGCTTAACCGGACAGGGGAGAGAGACCCAGTACTTC
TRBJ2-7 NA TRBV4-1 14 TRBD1 CASSHPGTGREQYF TGCGCCAGCAGCCACCCCGGGACAGGGAGGGAGCAGTACTTC
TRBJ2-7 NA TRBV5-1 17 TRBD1 CASMKTARGTGTYEQYF TGCGCCAGCATGAAGACGGCTCGAGGGACAGGCACCTACGAGCAGTACTTC
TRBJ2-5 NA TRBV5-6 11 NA CASSTGETQYF TGTGCCAGCAGCACAGGGGAGACCCAGTACTTC
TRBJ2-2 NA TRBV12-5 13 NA CASGTGNTGELFF TGTGCTAGTGGCACAGGGAACACCGGGGAGCTGTTTTTT
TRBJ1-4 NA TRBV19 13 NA CASSIGTTEKLFF TGTGCCAGTAGTATAGGGACAACTGAAAAACTGTTTTTT
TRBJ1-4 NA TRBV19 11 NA CASSFGEKLFF TGTGCCAGTAGTTTCGGTGAAAAACTGTTTTTT
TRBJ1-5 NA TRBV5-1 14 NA CASSLGGSGQPQHF TGCGCCAGCAGCTTAGGGGGTAGTGGTCAGCCCCAGCATTTT
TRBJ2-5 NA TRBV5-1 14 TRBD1 CASSLDRGRETQYF TGCGCCAGCAGCTTGGACAGGGGACGTGAGACCCAGTACTTC
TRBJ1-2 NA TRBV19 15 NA CASSITSTGFYGYTF TGTGCCAGTAGTATAACCTCGACCGGGTTCTATGGCTACACCTTC
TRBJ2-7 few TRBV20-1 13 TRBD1 CSATDRVNYEQYF TGCAGTGCTACTGACAGGGTAAACTACGAGCAGTACTTC
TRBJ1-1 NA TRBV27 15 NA CASSLRAQGRTEAFF TGTGCCAGCAGTTTAAGGGCCCAGGGGCGCACTGAAGCTTTCTTT
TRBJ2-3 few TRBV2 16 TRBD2 CASSTPSGRRTDTQYF TGTGCCAGCAGTACTCCCAGCGGGAGAAGGACAGATACGCAGTATTTT
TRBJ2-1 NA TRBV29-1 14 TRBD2 CSVFRLADGNEQFF TGCAGCGTTTTTCGACTAGCGGATGGGAATGAGCAGTTCTTC